This TCR beta chain was recovered during a study of cytomegalovirus exposure and HLA in healthy donors. Study-level results: Roughly even sequencing depth across donors was the assumption behind the presence/absence analyses. Later, an analysis found that common viral pathogens appeared to be linked with several of the most significant clusters.

PCR employed 60 Vbeta and 13 Jbeta primers. The data were produced by immunoSEQ multiplex PCR, yet TCRdb's version contains in-frame clones alone and is incomplete. The sample lists more than 90,000 clones; roughly 80% were seen once. Germline V lookup: CDR1 SGHTA, CDR2 FQGTGA. The ends lost 0 bases at V and 3 bases at J; junction bases unmatched: 5. The CDR3 length is 15 residues. Details on this clone: Its target is unknown.

The chain recombines TRBV7-3 with TRBJ2-7; 7 bases line up with TRBD1. The source of this sequence is a man aged 25 to 40 in good health and CMV-seropositive. Sequenced material: PBMCs. The CDR3 nucleotides are TGTGCCAGCAGCTTAACAGGGGGCCGGGGCTACGAGCAGTACTTC. Its protein is CASSLTGGRGYEQYF.